The 26 T cell receptor beta chains listed next were all sequenced from one sample in a study of response to subunit inactivated influenza vaccine. MiXCR, run by TCRdb on the RT-PCR reads, gives a single entry per CDR3 protein. Of 150,000 to 200,000 distinct CDR3 sequences in the sample, about 10% were seen once. The source material was CD8+ T cells sorted from PBMCs, sampled 23 to 25 months after vaccination. The receptors derive from a man aged 45 to 75 who received an inactivated influenza vaccine.

The rearrangement uses TRBV20-1 and TRBJ1-3; tentative D call: TRBD1 (5 bases). The V end lost 0 bases, the J end lost 2 bases, and 11 bases lay between the germline ends. This CDR3 is 15 amino acids long. CDR1 is DFQATT, CDR2 SNEGSKA, per germline (reference sequence). The CDR3 region is CSARDPGTPGNTIYF. CDR3 DNA sequence: TGCAGTGCTAGAGATCCCGGGACCCCTGGAAACACCATATATTTT.

A few counts support this clonotype. The gene calls are TRBV6-2 or TRBV6-3 and TRBJ2-4, with D possibly TRBD2 on 6 matching bases. Trimming shortened V by 0 bases and J by 3 bases, and 24 bases separated the two germline ends. Germline assignment: CDR1 MNHEY and CDR2 SVGEGT. The CDR3 totals 20 residues. CDR3 loop: CASSYSVVSPFVGGKNIQYF. The CDR3 nucleotides read TGTGCCAGCAGTTACTCCGTCGTGTCCCCATTTGTCGGGGGCAAAAACATTCAGTACTTC.

The chain is built from TRBV7-8 and TRBJ1-3; unclear D gene. Germline V gene sequence: CDR1 SGHVS, CDR2 FQNEAQ. The V end lost 4 bases, the J end lost 11 bases, and 15 bases lay between the germline ends. This CDR3 spans 13 amino acids. CDR3 residues: CASSSDLLFPIYF. The CDR3 DNA reads as TGTGCCAGCAGCTCGGACCTCCTTTTCCCCATATATTTT.

In its sample, this clonotype was seen a few times. The chain combines TRBV28 with TRBJ2-7; TRBD1 aligns across 7 bases. The germline CDR1 and CDR2 sequences are MDHEN and SYDVKM. Trimming took 6 bases from V and 4 from J; bases not matched to a gene: 9. The CDR3 consists of 14 residues. This chain's CDR3 is CASRMTGSAYEQYF. CDR3 nucleotides: TGTGCCAGCAGGATGACAGGGAGTGCATACGAGCAGTACTTC.

This clonotype was found a few times. J is TRBJ2-5 and V is TRBV28; 9 bases match TRBD1. The CDR3 spans 14 residues. V was clipped by 5 bases and J by 3 bases; unmatched bases: 4. Germline CDR1 is MDHEN and CDR2 is SYDVKM. The chain's CDR3 is CASSGQGWEETQYF. CDR3 bases: TGTGCCAGCAGTGGACAGGGGTGGGAAGAGACCCAGTACTTC.

This clonotype has more than one count but fewer than ten. The rearrangement joins TRBV12-3 or TRBV12-4 to TRBJ1-1; D possibly corresponds to TRBD1 (6 bases). The CDR3 is made up of 13 amino acids. V lost 4 bases to trimming and J lost 5 bases, with 11 bases between them. The CDR3: CASSSWGRTEAFF. Here the CDR3 DNA reads TGTGCCAGCAGTTCCTGGGGGCGTACTGAAGCTTTCTTT.

This clonotype was seen at least ten times. This sequence joins TRBV28 and TRBJ2-7, with D maybe TRBD1 (5 bases). Per the germline V gene, CDR1 is MDHEN and CDR2 is SYDVKM. The CDR3 is made up of 14 amino acids. V was trimmed by 7 bases and J by 1 base, leaving 14 bases between them. CDR3: CASTPTDSSYEQYF. The CDR3 DNA follows: TGTGCCAGCACCCCGACAGATTCTTCCTACGAGCAGTACTTC. Combining the CDR3 with reference TRBV28 and TRBJ2-7 gives the whole variable domain DVKVTQSSRYLVKRTGEKVFLECVQDMDHENMFWYRQDPGLGLRLIYFSYDVKMKEKGDIPEGYSVSREKKERFSLILESASTNQTSMYLCASTPTDSSYEQYFGPGTRLTVT.

This clonotype was seen a few times. The chain uses TRBV3-1 and TRBJ2-7; D is possibly TRBD1 (5 bases). Trimming removed 2 bases from V and 0 bases from J, with 11 bases in between. The CDR3 has 15 amino acids. The germline CDR1 and CDR2 sequences are LGHDT and YNNKEL (reference sequence). DNA for the CDR3: TGTGCCAGCAGCCAACTGCAGGGATACTCCTACGAGCAGTACTTC. Translation gives CASSQLQGYSYEQYF.

The chain links TRBV10-2 to TRBJ1-2, with a tentative D call TRBD1 (5 bases). Germline lookup yields CDR1 WSHSY and CDR2 SAAADI. Trimming stripped 2 bases from V and 4 bases from J, with 17 bases between. CDR3 length equals 16 residues. As DNA, the CDR3 is TGCGCCAGCAGTGAGGGCAGGGAATGGGGCGGCTATGGCTACACCTTC. This sequence encodes CASSEGREWGGYGYTF.

A few counts support this clonotype. V is TRBV4-1 and J is TRBJ2-1, with 8 bases that match TRBD2. The CDR3 loop spans 16 amino acids. Germline assignment: CDR1 MGHRA and CDR2 YSYEKL. With V trimmed by 2 bases and J by 10 bases, 13 bases remained unmatched. As DNA, the CDR3 is TGCGCCAGCAGCCAACCCCAGGCCAGCGGGAGAGGGGAGCAGTTCTTC. Translating gives CASSQPQASGRGEQFF.

This clonotype was recorded a few times. This chain joins TRBV2 and TRBJ1-5, with D possibly being TRBD1 (5 bases). Germline CDR1 is SNHLY and CDR2 is FYNNEI. The CDR3 runs to 13 residues. Trimming removed 6 bases at V and 2 bases at J, with 8 bases between. CDR3 loop: CASRLGGNQPQHF. CDR3 nucleotides: TGTGCCAGCAGATTAGGGGGCAATCAGCCCCAGCATTTT.

This clonotype was seen at least ten times. The V call is TRBV10-1, the J call TRBJ2-7; D not resolved. V was trimmed by 6 bases and J by 4 bases, leaving 10 bases between them. The CDR3 covers 12 residues. Germline loops: CDR1 WNHNN, CDR2 SYGVQD (reference sequence). The CDR3 is CASRDDGYEQYF. The DNA for the CDR3 is TGCGCCAGCAGGGACGACGGATACGAGCAGTACTTC.

This clonotype was observed at least ten times. The genes are TRBV6-5 and TRBJ2-7; 7 nucleotides match TRBD2. Germline V gene data show CDR1 as MNHEY and CDR2 as SVGAGI. V gave up 5 bases and J gave up 5 bases; unmatched junction bases: 12. The CDR3 runs to 15 residues. CDR3 loop: CASSLSGSGKDEQYF. For the CDR3, the DNA is TGTGCCAGCAGTCTCTCGGGGAGCGGGAAGGACGAGCAGTACTTC.

A few counts support this clonotype. This sequence joins TRBV5-5 and TRBJ1-1, with D hard to call. V was clipped by 1 base and J by 5 bases, with 6 bases between them. This CDR3 is built from 12 residues. Per the germline V gene, CDR1 is SGHKS and CDR2 is YYEKEE (reference sequence). This CDR3 is CASSLSLTEAFF. Written as DNA, the CDR3 is TGTGCCAGCAGCTTGTCACTGACTGAAGCTTTCTTT.

This clonotype was detected a few times. The V gene is TRBV5-1, the J gene TRBJ2-1; 8 bases fit TRBD2. V was pared by 2 bases and J by 8 bases, with 9 bases of the junction left unmatched. Germline V gene lookup returns CDR1 SGHRS and CDR2 YFSETQ. The length of the CDR3 is 15 residues. The CDR3 loop reads CASSFSGTRGDEQFF. CDR3 DNA sequence: TGCGCCAGCAGCTTTAGCGGGACCCGCGGGGATGAGCAGTTCTTC.

The rearrangement uses TRBV13 and TRBJ2-5; possibly TRBD2 for D (6 bases). The length of the CDR3 is 16 residues. Germline V gene data show CDR1 as PRHDT and CDR2 as FYEKMQ (reference sequence). V lost 2 bases and J 1 base, leaving 14 bases between the germline ends. CDR3 sequence (DNA): TGTGCCAGCAGCTTAAGTCGAATTAGCGGCCAAGAGACCCAGTACTTC. Amino acids: CASSLSRISGQETQYF. Drawing the rest from reference TRBV13 and TRBJ2-5, the complete variable domain is AAGVIQSPRHLIKEKRETATLKCYPIPRHDTVYWYQQGPGQDPQFLISFYEKMQSDKGSIPDRFSAQQFSDYHSELNMSSLELGDSALYFCASSLSRISGQETQYFGPGTRLLVL.

The gene calls are TRBV7-8 and TRBJ1-5, with D hard to call. V lost 2 bases and J lost 1, with 9 bases in between. CDR3 length: 15 amino acids. Germline V gives CDR1 SGHVS, CDR2 FQNEAQ. This chain's CDR3 is CASSLLGFSNQPQHF. The CDR3 DNA is TGTGCCAGCAGCTTACTGGGGTTCAGCAATCAGCCCCAGCATTTT.

The gene calls are TRBV29-1 and TRBJ2-2; a weak D match, TRBD2 (5 bases). Germline V lookup: CDR1 SQVTM, CDR2 ANQGSEA. This CDR3 has 12 amino acids. V was trimmed by 6 bases and J by 5 bases, leaving 10 bases between them. The CDR3 DNA sequence: TGCAGCGTATTTGGGGAGACCGGGGAGCTGTTTTTT. It encodes CSVFGETGELFF.

Many counts were recorded for this clonotype. The V gene is TRBV3-1, the J gene TRBJ1-1, with a weak D call TRBD1 (5 bases). Trimming shortened V by 0 bases and J by 5 bases, and 13 bases separated the two germline ends. CDR3 length: 15 residues. In germline, CDR1 is LGHDT, CDR2 YNNKEL (reference sequence). Written as DNA, the CDR3 is TGTGCCAGCAGCCAAGAGTTCAGGGCTTGGACTGAAGCTTTCTTT. This encodes CASSQEFRAWTEAFF.

This clonotype was observed a few times. Since a much larger clone is just one base distant, this may be a read error. Without the conserved terminal phenylalanine or tryptophan, this CDR3 likely stems from a read error. The rearrangement joins TRBV30 to TRBJ2-1, with D tentatively TRBD2 (5 bases). V gave up 2 bases and J gave up 8 bases, with 16 bases separating them. Germline-derived CDR1 and CDR2 are GTSNPN and SVGIG (reference sequence). The CDR3 spans 14 residues. CDR3 DNA: TGTGCCTGGAGTTATGTCGGACTTGTTGATGAGCAGTTCCTC. Encoded protein: CAWSYVGLVDEQFL.

This clonotype has at least ten counts. This chain links TRBV12-3 or TRBV12-4 with TRBJ2-7, with D possibly TRBD2 on 6 matching bases. The CDR3 runs 15 residues. V was clipped by 1 base and J by 0 bases, with 10 bases between them. DNA of the CDR3: TGTGCCAGCAGTTTAGGTGGAGGGAGCTCCTACGAGCAGTACTTC. Translated, it gives CASSLGGGSSYEQYF.

In its sample, this clonotype was seen a few times. The genes are TRBV5-1 and TRBJ2-5; possibly TRBD1 or TRBD2 for D (5 bases each). Germline CDR1 SGHRS, CDR2 YFSETQ. V dropped 0 bases and J dropped 2 bases, with 8 bases sitting between them. The CDR3 contains 14 residues. The chain's CDR3 is CASSLDRTQETQYF. The DNA for the CDR3 is TGCGCCAGCAGCTTGGACAGGACTCAAGAGACCCAGTACTTC.

This chain links TRBV5-6 with TRBJ2-5; 9 bases are shared with TRBD2. Germline V CDR1 and CDR2: SGHDT, YYEEEE. The CDR3 contains 15 residues. The V gene end was trimmed by 1 base and the J gene end by 3 bases; junction bases not matched to a gene: 4. DNA of the CDR3: TGTGCCAGCAGCTTGATAGCTAGCGGGGAAGAGACCCAGTACTTC. Its protein product is CASSLIASGEETQYF. Looking up the rest from reference TRBV5-6 and TRBJ2-5 gives the full variable domain: DAGVTQSPTHLIKTRGQQVTLRCSPKSGHDTVSWYQQALGQGPQFIFQYYEEEERQRGNFPDRFSGHQFPNYSSELNVNALLLGDSALYLCASSLIASGEETQYFGPGTRLLVL.

This rearrangement joins TRBV30 to TRBJ1-6, with D unresolved. V lost 1 base and J lost 8, with 15 bases in between. Per germline, CDR1 GTSNPN and CDR2 SVGIG (reference sequence). CDR3 length equals 15 residues. The CDR3 loop reads CAWSGVLGMDSPLHF. The CDR3 DNA is TGTGCCTGGAGTGGGGTTTTGGGGATGGATTCACCCCTCCACTTT.

The table lists this clonotype with a few counts. The chain is built from TRBV7-9 and TRBJ1-1; D might be TRBD1 (6 bases). CDR1 and CDR2 (germline): SEHNR, FQNEAQ (reference sequence). There are 12 residues in the CDR3. V shed 11 bases and J shed 5 bases, with 15 bases lying between them. The CDR3 coding sequence is TGTGCCTCTCGGGGGGCTGGGACTGAAGCTTTCTTT. It encodes CASRGAGTEAFF.

This clonotype was seen a few times. The chain joins TRBV27 to TRBJ2-7; no definite D call. Trimming took off 2 bases at V and 0 bases at J, with 14 bases between the two ends. CDR3 length equals 16 residues. Germline V CDR1 and CDR2: MNHEY, SMNVEV (reference sequence). The CDR3 nucleotides are TGTGCCAGCAGTTTAAAGCCGGACCGTAGCTCCTACGAGCAGTACTTC. It specifies CASSLKPDRSSYEQYF.